One sample yielded the 30 T cell receptor beta chains listed below, sequenced in a study of T cells after yellow fever vaccination. TCRdb independently ran MiXCR on the 5' RACE reads; one entry per CDR3 protein. The sample includes approximately 610,000 distinct CDR3 sequences, roughly 17% of them seen just once. The sample was PBMCs, taken 5 days after the first yellow fever vaccination. The receptors stem from a man aged 18 to 35 who received the YFV17D yellow fever vaccine.

This clonotype has only one observation. The chain recombines TRBV5-6 with TRBJ1-2, with D perhaps matching TRBD1 (5 bases). V dropped 5 bases and J dropped 8 bases, with 10 bases sitting between them. This CDR3 comprises 11 residues. Germline lookup yields CDR1 SGHDT and CDR2 YYEEEE. The CDR3 spells CASRDGGGYTF. The CDR3 DNA reads TGTGCCAGCAGGGATGGGGGGGGCTACACCTTC.

The V gene is TRBV3-1, the J gene TRBJ1-3, with 7 positions matching TRBD1. Germline V gene data show CDR1 as LGHDT and CDR2 as YNNKEL (reference sequence). The CDR3 runs to 16 residues. V lost 3 bases to trimming and J lost 4 bases; unmatched junction nucleotides: 9. The CDR3 DNA reads as TGTGCCAGCAGCCAGTGGGGACAGTCGGACGGAAACACCATATATTTT. This codes for CASSQWGQSDGNTIYF. The variable domain in full, with the rest retrieved from reference TRBV3-1 and TRBJ1-3, is DTAVSQTPKYLVTQMGNDKSIKCEQNLGHDTMYWYKQDSKKFLKIMFSYNNKELIINETVPNRFSPKSPDKAHLNLHINSLELGDSAVYFCASSQWGQSDGNTIYFGEGSWLTVV.

This clonotype was observed a handful of times. V and J are TRBV4-1 and TRBJ1-5; D gene uncertain. V lost 4 bases and J lost 11, with 15 bases in between. There are 13 residues in the CDR3. Germline-derived CDR1 and CDR2 are MGHRA and YSYEKL. This CDR3 reads CASSPQLGAAQHF. The CDR3 bases are TGCGCCAGCAGCCCTCAATTGGGCGCAGCCCAGCATTTT.

This clonotype came up a few times. V is TRBV27 and J is TRBJ2-3; D is perhaps TRBD2 (6 bases). There are 12 residues in the CDR3. The ends were cut back, 7 bases at V and 6 bases at J, with 11 bases in the middle. Germline CDR1 reads MNHEY; CDR2 reads SMNVEV (reference sequence). Here the CDR3 reads CASKTSSDTQYF. The DNA of the CDR3 is TGTGCCAGCAAGACTAGTTCCGATACGCAGTATTTT.

This clonotype came up a few times. The rearrangement links TRBV4-1 to TRBJ1-2; D call uncertain. CDR3 size: 12 residues. The germline V and J ends were trimmed by 0 bases and 5 bases, with 4 bases remaining between them. Looked up from germline, CDR1 is MGHRA and CDR2 is YSYEKL. CDR3 sequence: CASSQDKYGYTF. In DNA form, the CDR3 reads TGCGCCAGCAGCCAAGATAAGTATGGCTACACCTTC.

This clonotype was counted a few times. V gene TRBV7-2 combines with J gene TRBJ2-7; D call uncertain. Germline values: CDR1 SGHTA, CDR2 FQGNSA. The CDR3 spans 13 residues. V was clipped by 5 bases and J by 4 bases, with 12 bases between them. The CDR3 loop reads CASSPDGFYEQYF. In nucleotides, the CDR3 is TGTGCCAGCAGCCCTGATGGATTTTACGAGCAGTACTTC.

The sample holds a few counts of this clonotype. The genes are TRBV14 and TRBJ2-3; 8 bases match TRBD1. Germline lookup yields CDR1 SGHDN and CDR2 FVKESK. V shed 0 bases, J shed 3 bases, and the junction held 2 bases outside the gene matches. The CDR3 covers 15 residues. CDR3 in amino acids: CASSQEGQGTDTQYF. CDR3 sequence (DNA): TGTGCCAGCAGCCAAGAAGGACAGGGAACAGATACGCAGTATTTT.

This clonotype was found many times. The CDR3 DNA reads TGTGCCAGCAGTGACACAGGGATCGATGAGCAGTTCTTC. Translation gives CASSDTGIDEQFF. The rearrangement links TRBV2 to TRBJ2-1; D possibly corresponds to TRBD1 (6 bases). This CDR3 has 13 residues. Germline V gene sequence: CDR1 SNHLY, CDR2 FYNNEI. Trimming left V 3 bases short and J 8 bases short, with 11 bases between.

Points on this clonotype: A much more abundant neighbour one base away suggests this may be a read error. V usage is TRBV20-1 and J usage is TRBJ2-3; TRBD1 aligns across 7 bases. The germline gives CDR1 DFQATT, CDR2 SNEGSKA (reference sequence). The CDR3 has 16 amino acids. CDR3 bases: TGCTGTGCTCCCTCGAGACAGGGCTGGGGCACAGATACGCAGTATTTT. It translates to CCAPSRQGWGTDTQYF.

The rearrangement links TRBV7-8 to TRBJ2-5; 10 bases agree with TRBD2. The CDR3 totals 16 residues. The V gene's germline CDR1 is SGHVS and CDR2 FQNEAQ. Losses at the gene ends were 4 bases for V and 4 bases for J; bases not matched to a gene: 9. In DNA, the CDR3 is TGTGCCAGCAGCTCAACACGGACTAGCGGTTTAGAGACCCAGTACTTC. Translated: CASSSTRTSGLETQYF.

This sequence joins TRBV6-1 and TRBJ2-5; D not resolved. V was clipped by 6 bases and J by 5 bases, with 13 bases between them. The CDR3 loop spans 13 amino acids. Looked up from germline, CDR1 is MNHNS and CDR2 is SASEGT. The CDR3 sequence is CASRLIALETQYF. The DNA of the CDR3 is TGTGCCAGCAGACTAATAGCCCTGGAGACCCAGTACTTC.

V usage is TRBV5-1 and J usage is TRBJ1-4, with 7 bases lining up with TRBD1. Germline V lookup: CDR1 SGHRS, CDR2 YFSETQ. V shed 0 bases and J 8 bases; nucleotides not matched to a gene: 7. The CDR3 spans 15 residues. CDR3 protein: CASSLATGELEKLFF. In nucleotides, the CDR3 is TGCGCCAGCAGCTTGGCAACAGGGGAATTGGAAAAACTGTTTTTT. Drawing the rest from reference TRBV5-1 and TRBJ1-4, the complete variable domain is KAGVTQTPRYLIKTRGQQVTLSCSPISGHRSVSWYQQTPGQGLQFLFEYFSETQRNKGNFPGRFSGRQFSNSRSEMNVSTLELGDSALYLCASSLATGELEKLFFGSGTQLSVL.

This clonotype showed up just a few times. The chain recombines TRBV20-1 with TRBJ1-1, with a tentative D call TRBD1 (6 bases). The V end lost 1 base, the J end lost 1 base, and 16 bases lay between the germline ends. CDR1 and CDR2 from the germline V gene are DFQATT and SNEGSKA (reference sequence). The length of the CDR3 is 16 residues. The CDR3 DNA follows: TGCAGTGCTAGAGGGGGTGCGACAGGAGGGAACACTGAAGCTTTCTTT. Translation gives CSARGGATGGNTEAFF.

The chain has TRBV4-3 and TRBJ2-3; TRBD2 matches 8 bases. V was pared by 3 bases and J by 3 bases, with 11 bases of the junction left unmatched. The CDR3 length is 17 residues. Germline-derived CDR1 and CDR2 are LGHNA and YSLEER. The CDR3 sequence: CASSHLRGGIGTDTQYF. CDR3 in DNA: TGCGCCAGCAGCCACCTACGGGGGGGCATTGGGACAGATACGCAGTATTTT.

This chain links TRBV19 with TRBJ2-3; TRBD1 matches 7 bases. The V gene's germline CDR1 is LNHDA and CDR2 SQIVND (reference sequence). V lost 3 bases and J lost 4; bases outside the gene matches: 10. The CDR3 totals 16 residues. The CDR3 DNA reads as TGTGCCAGTAGTATCTGCGACAGGGAAGAGGCAGATACGCAGTATTTT. It translates to CASSICDREEADTQYF. The whole variable domain, filled in from reference TRBV19 and TRBJ2-3, reads DGGITQSPKYLFRKEGQNVTLSCEQNLNHDAMYWYRQDPGQGLRLIYYSQIVNDFQKGDIAEGYSVSREKKESFPLTVTSAQKNPTAFYLCASSICDREEADTQYFGPGTRLTVL.

The rearrangement joins TRBV20-1 to TRBJ2-7; TRBD1 aligns across 9 bases. Germline V gives CDR1 DFQATT, CDR2 SNEGSKA (reference sequence). V lost 2 bases and J lost 5; bases outside the gene matches: 13. This CDR3 is built from 16 residues. CDR3 loop: CSARYTYGQGTDEQYF. The CDR3 coding sequence is TGCAGTGCTAGATACACTTACGGACAGGGGACAGACGAGCAGTACTTC.

The rearrangement uses TRBV23-1 and TRBJ2-7; D unresolved. TRBV23-1 is assigned to the ORF class and has an uncertain function. The CDR3 covers 13 residues. The CDR3 here is CASTGLFPYEQYV. In DNA form, the CDR3 reads TGCGCTTCGACGGGCCTATTTCCCTACGAGCAGTACGTC.

This chain joins TRBV9 and TRBJ1-2; a possible D gene is TRBD1 (6 bases). V lost 3 bases, J lost 3 bases, and 15 bases lay in between. Germline V lookup: CDR1 SGDLS, CDR2 YYNGEE. The CDR3 covers 15 residues. The CDR3 sequence is CASSAGGLDYYGYTF. The CDR3 DNA is TGTGCCAGCAGCGCCGGGGGCCTAGATTACTATGGCTACACCTTC.

The gene calls are TRBV7-9 and TRBJ1-6; D may be TRBD1 (6 bases). The CDR3 extends over 14 amino acids. Trimming shortened V by 6 bases and J by 7 bases, and 13 bases separated the two germline ends. The V gene's germline CDR1 is SEHNR and CDR2 FQNEAQ (reference sequence). CDR3 region: CASRGWTANSPLHF. The CDR3 nucleotides are TGTGCCAGCAGGGGGTGGACAGCAAATTCACCCCTCCACTTT.

This chain links TRBV2 with TRBJ1-2, with no clear D. CDR3 length equals 13 residues. CDR1 is SNHLY, CDR2 FYNNEI, per germline. V was clipped by 6 bases and J by 0 bases, with 8 bases between them. CDR3 coding DNA: TGTGCCAGCAGGGGAGGTGCTAACTATGGCTACACCTTC. Encoded protein: CASRGGANYGYTF.

The CDR3 is CASNSGTNYGYTF. The CDR3 DNA sequence: TGTGCCAGCAACTCAGGGACCAACTATGGCTACACCTTC. The chain uses TRBV6-1 and TRBJ1-2; perhaps TRBD1 as D (5 bases). The CDR3 runs 13 residues. Germline V gene data show CDR1 as MNHNS and CDR2 as SASEGT. Trimming stripped 7 bases from V and 2 bases from J, with 11 bases between.

The J gene is TRBJ1-1, the V gene TRBV20-1; 7 nucleotides align to TRBD1. V trimming: 1 base; J trimming: 0 bases; junction bases outside the gene matches: 5. Germline lookup yields CDR1 DFQATT and CDR2 SNEGSKA (reference sequence). This CDR3 has 15 amino acids. The CDR3 nucleotides are TGCAGTGCTAGAGCGACAGGGACCCTGAACACTGAAGCTTTCTTT. This translates into CSARATGTLNTEAFF.

This clonotype came up a few times. The CDR3 DNA reads TGTGCCAGCAGCTTTTCAGGGGGTGGAAACACCATATATTTT. Translated, it gives CASSFSGGGNTIYF. The rearrangement joins TRBV5-4 to TRBJ1-3, with TRBD1 identical over 7 bases. The V and J ends lost 2 bases and 3 bases, in that order; junction bases with no gene match: 2. This CDR3 has 14 amino acids. CDR1 and CDR2 (germline): SGHNT, YYREEE (reference sequence).

This clonotype was observed many times. The chain employs TRBV7-9 and TRBJ1-1; D is unresolved. The V gene lost 2 bases and the J gene lost 8 bases, with 9 bases spanning the gap. Germline CDR1 reads SEHNR; CDR2 reads FQNEAQ (reference sequence). CDR3 size: 12 residues. The CDR3 coding sequence is TGTGCCAGCAGCTTACCCCCATCGGAAGCTTTCTTT. This codes for CASSLPPSEAFF.

The chain is built from TRBV7-2 and TRBJ2-7; the D gene is possibly TRBD1 (6 bases). This CDR3 has 15 residues. V lost 5 bases and J 4 bases, leaving 18 bases between the germline ends. The germline CDR1 and CDR2 sequences are SGHTA and FQGNSA. The CDR3: CASSPDLRGSYEQYF. The CDR3 coding sequence is TGTGCCAGCAGCCCGGACCTCAGGGGTTCATACGAGCAGTACTTC.

The sample holds a few counts of this clonotype. The genes are TRBV27 and TRBJ2-3; no reliable D call. Germline V gene sequence: CDR1 MNHEY, CDR2 SMNVEV (reference sequence). The germline V and J ends were trimmed by 8 bases and 5 bases, with 17 bases remaining between them. CDR3 length: 14 residues. CDR3 residues: CASAPPGQLDTQYF. The DNA for the CDR3 is TGTGCCAGCGCCCCCCCCGGCCAGCTAGATACGCAGTATTTT.

The count of this clonotype is one. CDR3 in amino acids: CASRQTGSGANVLTF. Here the CDR3 DNA reads TGTGCCAGCAGACAAACAGGCTCTGGGGCCAACGTCCTGACTTTC. The J gene is TRBJ2-6, the V gene TRBV6-1; weak D call: TRBD1 (5 bases). Trimming left V 6 bases short and J 0 bases short, with 9 bases between. Per the germline V gene, CDR1 is MNHNS and CDR2 is SASEGT. CDR3 length equals 15 residues.

This clonotype turned up a few times. The chain has TRBV12-3 or TRBV12-4 and TRBJ1-1; D is unclear. Between the trimmed V and J ends, which lost 5 bases and 4 bases, there was a span of 11 bases. The CDR3 totals 13 residues. The CDR3 spells CASSPPWSTEAFF. In DNA form, the CDR3 reads TGTGCCAGCAGTCCCCCCTGGAGCACTGAAGCTTTCTTT.

The gene calls are TRBV5-1 and TRBJ2-3, with 8 bases lining up with TRBD2. Germline V lookup: CDR1 SGHRS, CDR2 YFSETQ. With V trimmed by 2 bases and J by 3 bases, 5 bases remained unmatched. CDR3 length: 15 residues. CDR3 loop: CASSFSGAGTDTQYF. The CDR3 nucleotides are TGCGCCAGCAGCTTTAGCGGGGCAGGAACAGATACGCAGTATTTT.

This clonotype was seen a few times. The chain employs TRBV10-3 and TRBJ2-1; possibly TRBD1 for D (5 bases). The CDR3 totals 15 residues. Looked up from germline, CDR1 is ENHRY and CDR2 is SYGVKD. The V and J ends lost 3 bases and 8 bases respectively, with 17 bases between them. For the CDR3, the DNA is TGTGCCATCAGTGACAAGGCGCAGGAAGGGGATGAGCAGTTCTTC. It translates to CAISDKAQEGDEQFF.